This T cell receptor (beta chain) was captured by sequencing in a study of CD8 T cells in ankylosing spondylitis. General observations from the study: Ankylosing spondylitis blood appeared to be characterized by a TCR beta motif of 8 or 9 highly homologous variants.

The CDR3 length is 15 residues. V was trimmed by 4 bases and J by 0 bases, leaving 11 bases between them. Germline assignment: CDR1 SGHNT and CDR2 YYREEE (reference sequence). One entry per CDR3 protein, called by TCRdb with MiXCR from the 5' RACE reads. The data show 36,000 or so distinct CDR3 sequences, with about 5.5% seen just once and approximately 12% held by the top ten. Many counts were recorded for this clonotype. Antigen specificity is unknown. Sample: blood, either unsorted or a sorted T cell fraction (not recorded which). The source is a male donor with ankylosing spondylitis or in good health (not recorded which). This chain uses TRBV5-4 with TRBJ2-1; tentatively, D is TRBD1 (6 bases). The chain's CDR3 is CASSPDRISYNEQFF. CDR3 bases: TGTGCCAGCAGCCCAGACAGGATCTCCTACAATGAGCAGTTCTTC.